These 21 T cell receptor beta chains share one sample of origin, sequenced in a study of blood T cell repertoires in COVID-19. Produced via immunoSEQ multiplex PCR; TCRdb's table is partial and in-frame only. This sample has about 180,000 clones, with roughly three quarters found just once. Sample: peripheral blood. The receptors were sampled from a woman over 75 with COVID-19, enrolled during active disease.

The chain is built from TRBV5-1 and TRBJ2-7; TRBD1 matches at 8 bases. The CDR3 extends over 14 amino acids. Germline values: CDR1 SGHRS, CDR2 YFSETQ. The V segment lost 4 bases and the J segment 5 bases; nucleotides outside the gene matches: 8. The CDR3 coding sequence is TGCGCCAGCAGCCGGGGACAGGCCTTTGACGAGCAGTACTTC. Encoded protein: CASSRGQAFDEQYF. Filled out from reference TRBV5-1 and TRBJ2-7, the complete variable domain reads KAGVTQTPRYLIKTRGQQVTLSCSPISGHRSVSWYQQTPGQGLQFLFEYFSETQRNKGNFPGRFSGRQFSNSRSEMNVSTLELGDSALYLCASSRGQAFDEQYFGPGTRLTVT.

This clone was observed a handful of times. This sequence joins TRBV19 and TRBJ1-2; 7 bases line up with TRBD1. Germline V gives CDR1 LNHDA, CDR2 SQIVND (reference sequence). V lost 3 bases and J lost 8; bases outside the gene matches: 15. This CDR3 is 16 amino acids long. The CDR3 sequence is CASSILLRQGGEGYTF. The CDR3 DNA sequence: TGTGCCAGTAGTATCCTTCTTCGACAGGGAGGAGAGGGCTACACCTTC.

The chain is built from TRBV5-1 and TRBJ2-1; 10 positions agree with TRBD1. The J segment lost 7 bases and the V segment lost 4 bases, leaving 11 bases of the junction unmatched. Per the germline V gene, CDR1 is SGHRS and CDR2 is YFSETQ. This CDR3 has 16 residues. The CDR3 sequence: CASSPLTGGAGNEQFF. As DNA, the CDR3 is TGCGCCAGCAGCCCGCTGACAGGGGGCGCGGGGAATGAGCAGTTCTTC.

The sample holds a few counts of this clone. The V call is TRBV7-8, the J call TRBJ1-2; D call uncertain. This CDR3 region has 12 residues. Trimming shortened V by 5 bases and J by 4 bases, and 8 bases separated the two germline ends. Germline V gene data show CDR1 as SGHVS and CDR2 as FQNEAQ. CDR3 sequence: CASSARGYGYTF. In DNA, the CDR3 is TGTGCCAGCAGCGCACGGGGCTATGGCTACACCTTC.

This clone has just one count. The chain carries TRBV28 and TRBJ2-5, with TRBD2 as a possible D gene (6 bases). Trimming shortened V by 6 bases and J by 0 bases, and 32 bases separated the two germline ends. Germline CDR1 reads MDHEN; CDR2 reads SYDVKM. The CDR3 sequence is 21 residues long. The CDR3 reads CASRTRGRGWRGAKYQETQYF. The DNA for the CDR3 is TGTGCCAGCAGAACCCGAGGTCGGGGGTGGCGCGGGGCAAAGTACCAAGAGACCCAGTACTTC.

This chain connects TRBV6-1 to TRBJ2-3; a weak D match, TRBD2 (5 bases). Trimming pared 1 base from V and 5 bases from J, leaving 13 bases between. The germline CDR1 and CDR2 sequences are MNHNS and SASEGT. This CDR3 contains 15 residues. CDR3 sequence reads: CASSEGWRIQDTQYF. The CDR3 nucleotides read TGTGCCAGCAGTGAAGGGTGGAGGATACAAGATACGCAGTATTTT.

This chain uses TRBV7-9 with TRBJ2-1; 7 nucleotides match TRBD2. Germline V gives CDR1 SEHNR, CDR2 FQNEAQ (reference sequence). The J segment lost 6 bases and the V segment lost 4 bases, leaving 12 bases of the junction unmatched. The CDR3 loop spans 16 amino acids. In DNA form, the CDR3 reads TGTGCCAGCAGCTACGATCACGGAGCGGGGACCAATGAGCAGTTCTTC. This sequence encodes CASSYDHGAGTNEQFF.

This chain links TRBV6-6 with TRBJ1-2; D perhaps matches TRBD1 (6 bases). The germline CDR1 and CDR2 sequences are MNHNY and SVGAGI (reference sequence). The CDR3 covers 13 residues. V lost 2 bases and J lost 6, with 10 bases in between. The CDR3 sequence is CASSYEGGDGYTF. CDR3 nucleotides: TGTGCCAGCAGTTACGAGGGGGGGGATGGCTACACCTTC.

The rearrangement joins TRBV5-1 to TRBJ1-1; 9 bases align to TRBD1. The CDR3 consists of 15 residues. V gave up 3 bases and J gave up 8 bases; unmatched junction bases: 11. Germline-derived CDR1 and CDR2 are SGHRS and YFSETQ. The CDR3 DNA reads TGCGCCAGCAGCTCCTCCGGGACAGGGAGAGGGGAAGCTTTCTTT. It codes for CASSSSGTGRGEAFF.

The V gene is TRBV10-3, the J gene TRBJ2-7, with D tentatively TRBD2 (5 bases). Germline CDR1 ENHRY, CDR2 SYGVKD. Trimming removed 0 bases at V and 0 bases at J, with 18 bases between. This CDR3 comprises 18 residues. CDR3 loop: CAISESTTSLSSSYEQYF. DNA for the CDR3: TGTGCCATCAGTGAGTCGACTACCAGCCTCTCAAGCTCCTACGAGCAGTACTTC.

The V gene is TRBV10-3, the J gene TRBJ2-3; maybe TRBD1 (6 bases). The CDR3 is 14 amino acids. V was trimmed by 0 bases and J by 4 bases, leaving 8 bases between them. Germline CDR1 and CDR2: ENHRY and SYGVKD. CDR3: CAISESKGADTQYF. CDR3 nucleotide sequence: TGTGCCATCAGTGAGTCAAAGGGGGCAGATACGCAGTATTTT.

The chain combines TRBV28 with TRBJ1-6; D may be TRBD1 (6 bases). Germline V gives CDR1 MDHEN, CDR2 SYDVKM. CDR3 length: 16 residues. Trimming removed 5 bases at V and 0 bases at J, with 11 bases between. The DNA of the CDR3 is TGTGCCAGCAGTGGCCAGGGGAGCTCCTATAATTCACCCCTCCACTTT. Amino acid sequence: CASSGQGSSYNSPLHF.

This clone was counted a single time. The chain's CDR3 is CASSLGRGLAGGKQFF. CDR3 nucleotide sequence: TGTGCCAGCAGTTTGGGGAGGGGACTAGCGGGGGGGAAGCAGTTCTTC. The rearrangement uses TRBV27 and TRBJ2-1, with 16 bases identical to TRBD2. This CDR3 spans 16 amino acids. J lost 11 bases, V lost 3 bases, and 7 bases had no gene match. Germline assignment: CDR1 MNHEY and CDR2 SMNVEV (reference sequence).

The rearrangement uses TRBV5-5 and TRBJ1-4; TRBD1 might be the D (6 bases). CDR3 length: 19 residues. Germline lookup yields CDR1 SGHKS and CDR2 YYEKEE (reference sequence). The V and J ends lost 3 bases and 5 bases respectively, with 26 bases between them. The CDR3 region is CASSYTVQGLQRSNEKLFF. The CDR3 DNA follows: TGTGCCAGCAGCTATACTGTACAGGGTCTGCAACGGTCGAATGAAAAACTGTTTTTT.

The gene calls are TRBV28 and TRBJ1-4, with 8 bases aligning to TRBD1. The J segment lost 6 bases and the V segment lost 6 bases, leaving 6 bases of the junction unmatched. The CDR3 spans 14 residues. Germline CDR1 MDHEN, CDR2 SYDVKM. CDR3 sequence reads: CASRSGTGDEKLFF. The CDR3 DNA is TGTGCCAGCAGGTCCGGGACAGGAGATGAAAAACTGTTTTTT. Combining the CDR3 with reference TRBV28 and TRBJ1-4 gives the whole variable domain DVKVTQSSRYLVKRTGEKVFLECVQDMDHENMFWYRQDPGLGLRLIYFSYDVKMKEKGDIPEGYSVSREKKERFSLILESASTNQTSMYLCASRSGTGDEKLFFGSGTQLSVL.

The genes are TRBV2 and TRBJ2-2; TRBD1 aligns across 9 bases. The J segment lost 4 bases and the V segment lost 7 bases, leaving 16 bases of the junction unmatched. Germline V lookup: CDR1 SNHLY, CDR2 FYNNEI. The CDR3 consists of 18 residues. CDR3 residues: CASTPQLQGATGTGELFF. CDR3 nucleotides: TGTGCCAGCACACCACAGCTACAGGGGGCGACCGGCACCGGGGAGCTGTTTTTT.

This chain joins TRBV6-7 and TRBJ1-2, with TRBD1 as a possible D gene (5 bases). TRBV6-7 belongs to the ORF category, with a function that is uncertain. V was shortened by 6 bases and J by 5 bases, with 13 bases between the two germline ends. The CDR3 runs 13 residues. The CDR3, as DNA: TGTGCCAGCAGAAATGGACAACCATATGGCTACACCTTC. This codes for CASRNGQPYGYTF.

Note on this clone: The sample holds other DNA sequences that translate to the same CDR3. The chain recombines TRBV5-4 with TRBJ1-1; 7 nucleotides match TRBD1. CDR1 and CDR2 from the germline V gene are SGHNT and YYREEE (reference sequence). The J segment lost 1 base and the V segment lost 4 bases, leaving 7 bases of the junction unmatched. The CDR3 covers 15 residues. The CDR3 DNA sequence: TGTGCCAGCAGCCCAGGGGGGACAGAGAACACTGAAGCTTTCTTT. It is translated as CASSPGGTENTEAFF.

DNA of the CDR3: TGTGCCAGCAGCCTGACTAGCGGGGCCTACAATGAGCAGTTCTTC. It specifies CASSLTSGAYNEQFF. The chain couples TRBV5-5 to TRBJ2-1, with TRBD2 matching 11 bases. The V gene's germline CDR1 is SGHKS and CDR2 YYEKEE (reference sequence). The length of the CDR3 is 15 residues. Trimming took 4 bases from V and 2 from J; bases not matched to a gene: 2.

This rearrangement joins TRBV4-3 to TRBJ1-2, with 8 bases lining up with TRBD1. V shed 0 bases, J shed 8 bases, and the junction held 8 bases outside the gene matches. CDR3 length equals 15 residues. Looked up from germline, CDR1 is LGHNA and CDR2 is YSLEER. CDR3 in DNA: TGCGCCAGCAGCCAAGATCAGGGGGCTCCGCGGGGCTACACCTTC. Amino acids: CASSQDQGAPRGYTF.

The V and J genes are TRBV4-1 and TRBJ2-1; 11 bases map to TRBD2. Trimming removed 4 bases from V and 5 bases from J; junction bases left unmatched: 4. Germline values: CDR1 MGHRA, CDR2 YSYEKL. The CDR3 has 15 residues. CDR3 bases: TGCGCCAGCAGCCCTCTAGCGGGGGGCCACAATGAGCAGTTCTTC. Amino acid sequence: CASSPLAGGHNEQFF.